The sequence of this T cell receptor beta chain was determined in a study of T-cell memory formation after mild COVID-19. TCRdb analysed the 5' RACE reads with MiXCR anew, one entry per CDR3 protein. The sample consists of 400,000 to 450,000 distinct CDR3 sequences, approximately 19% of them appearing once. Study results and caveats: Clones from the second wave (peaking day 37) had unconfirmed SARS-CoV-2 specificity.

A remark on this clonotype: What it binds is unknown.

The CDR3 is 13 residues long. Trimming left V 2 bases short and J 6 bases short, with 11 bases between. The clonotype was recovered from a man between 18 and 29 years old who had mild COVID-19 (a few samples of this study predate the infection). Cell type and time point are not known. This rearrangement joins TRBV12-3 or TRBV12-4 to TRBJ2-7; D is uncertain. The sample was PBMCs or a T cell subset sorted from them (not recorded which). The CDR3 region is CASSLLELSEQYF. The CDR3 bases are TGTGCCAGCAGTTTACTGGAATTATCCGAGCAGTACTTC.